This TCR beta chain was sequenced during a study of shared T cell receptors in the human thymus. This clone was picked up one time. CDR3 length equals 17 residues. Trimming cost V 4 bases and J 3 bases; bases outside gene matches: 15. CDR1 is SGHRS and CDR2 is YFSETQ in the germline V gene. Sequenced by immunoSEQ multiplex PCR; TCRdb stores in-frame clones only, minus some. The sample shows 700,000 or so clones, 70% to 90% of them seen only once. This same sample was also part of a study on human thymus T cells. This second report adds: Related studies noted strongly shared thymic repertoires across unrelated people.

This TCR came from a girl less than two years old with a congenital heart defect. The chain combines TRBV5-1 with TRBJ2-7; 8 bases agree with TRBD1. Sequencing was done on a sample of thymocytes. DNA for the CDR3: TGCGCCAGCAGCCCGTACCTAGGGACACAGGGGGACTACGAGCAGTACTTC. This gives the protein CASSPYLGTQGDYEQYF. The full variable domain, its missing parts supplied by reference TRBV5-1 and TRBJ2-7, is KAGVTQTPRYLIKTRGQQVTLSCSPISGHRSVSWYQQTPGQGLQFLFEYFSETQRNKGNFPGRFSGRQFSNSRSEMNVSTLELGDSALYLCASSPYLGTQGDYEQYFGPGTRLTVT.